This entry concerns a single TCR beta chain. There is no known antigen for this receptor. Base qualities are not recorded, but no much larger clone differs from it by a single base. Measured from the cysteine to the phenylalanine, the CDR3 is 15 residues long. Only the CDR3 DNA stays, 45 bases, in frame from base 1. The junction shows trimming of 4 bases on V and 8 bases on J, and the gene matches do not reach 9 bases of it. Looking up the germline V gene (reference sequence) yields CDR1 LNHDA and CDR2 SQIVND. The data are from a study of regulatory and conventional T cells in RAG deficiency (dated by TCRdb to the late 2010s). In the study overall: To compare the diversity and composition of the repertoires of Treg, conventional CD4+ and CD8+ T cells between RAG-deficient patients and healthy controls, the study applied high-throughput TCR beta sequencing.

Before genomic DNA was extracted, conventional CD4+ T cells were isolated from blood as CD25-low CD127-high cells. For repertoire analyses, the comparison group consisted of about eight healthy control donors. The investigation overall reported the following: In Omenn syndrome patients, sorted CD25-high CD127-low cells may represent peripherally activated cells rather than bona fide Treg cells. RAG-deficient patients showed markedly lower Shannon entropy and higher Simpson indices than control T-cell subpopulations. Unique TCR beta sequences from Treg cells were approximately 100-fold fewer in Omenn syndrome and CID/AS patients than controls, versus about 9.9-fold for other subsets. All patient T-cell subsets had shorter CDR3 lengths; Omenn syndrome patients showed >80% Treg-Tconv repertoire overlap at nucleotide and amino acid level. For some subjects, some T-cell subset analyses were not performed.

Preparation of the library involved the immunoSEQ multiplex PCR assay. Rearranged TCR beta chain products were amplified from genomic DNA of sorted T-cell subsets and sequenced. The authors' pipeline ran thus. Shannon entropy and Simpson indices were used to quantify the repertoire diversity of productive TCR beta rearrangements. Clonal expansion was assessed by the summed frequency of the 100 most abundant productive TCR beta clonotypes among total reads. A self-reactivity index based on amino acid usage at CDR3beta positions 6 and 7 was applied to the TRB repertoires. Two-way ANOVA was applied to the repertoire analyses, whereas Student t or Mann-Whitney tests were applied to the flow cytometric analyses. Sourced from immuneACCESS, this table was stored by TCRdb with only in-frame sequences that have V and J called. A share of the clones is absent; for the studies checked, an unresolved V gene accounts for under half, and the remainder has no known explanation. The V and J calls and the clone size are those of that table, but D and trimming were determined from the DNA. The sample includes around 20,000 clones, with approximately 93% observed a single time. The leading ten clones occupy roughly 0.71% of the sample.

Another study also made use of these data, one on regulatory T cells. As that second paper reports: In the multiplex PCR, 52 forward TRBV primers and 13 reverse TRBJ primers were used, and assay-based and computational corrections were applied for amplification bias. Restricted unique TRB V-J pairs and skewed V and J gene usage were observed in patient repertoires, most markedly in regulatory T cells. T-cell receptor beta repertoires of sorted regulatory, conventional CD4+ and CD8+ T cells were compared between CD3G-deficient patients and healthy controls. Peripheral blood mononuclear cells were isolated by Ficoll density separation. Within the immunoSEQ assay, multiplex PCR amplified rearranged TRB loci from genomic DNA. TRB amplicons were sequenced using an Illumina HiSeq platform. Raw sequences were error-filtered and aligned to reference gene sequences by custom algorithms and were subsequently analyzed with the immunoSEQ online tools. Frequencies of productive and nonproductive TRB rearrangements were assessed among unique sequences as well as among total sequences. Group comparisons used t tests, Mann-Whitney tests or two-way ANOVA run in Prism software.

The sample was CD4+ T cells sorted from blood. The TCR was taken from a human donor in good health. The chain is assembled from TRBV19 and TRBJ2-4; 9 of the junction bases match TRBD1. The CDR3 is CASSKGDREVDIQYF. The nucleotide sequence is TGTGCCAGTAGTAAGGGGGACAGGGAAGTGGACATTCAGTACTTC.